This note documents a single T cell receptor beta chain sequence. The source of the sample is a study of blood T cell repertoires in COVID-19. Study-level background: Acute-phase and convalescent COVID-19 samples originated in the United States, Italy and Spain. T cells, B-cell-depleted T cells, or PBMCs supplied cDNA or gDNA.

Followed over time, Seattle patients had been enrolled while infection was active. The table came from immunoSEQ multiplex PCR; TCRdb's copy has only in-frame clones and leaves some out. The sample lists 200,000 to 300,000 clones, 80% to 95% seen once, with over 0.8% in the top ten. CDR1 and CDR2 (germline): LNHNV, YYDKDF (reference sequence). The CDR3 has 15 residues. V was shortened by 0 bases and J by 4 bases, with 9 bases between the two germline ends. This sequence originates from a man aged 25-40 years with COVID-19, enrolled during active disease. Sequenced input: peripheral blood. The rearrangement links TRBV15 to TRBJ1-4; the D gene is possibly TRBD1 (5 bases). The CDR3 bases are TGTGCCACCAGCAGAGACAGGGCTCGTAATGAAAAACTGTTTTTT. Translating gives CATSRDRARNEKLFF.